The T cell receptor beta chain described here comes from a study of blood T cell repertoires in COVID-19 (TCRdb year 2020). With regard to the full study: Samples from collaborators originated in the United States, Italy and Spain and spanned both the acute and convalescent phases of COVID-19. The material from the prospective study consisted of cDNA or gDNA derived from T cells, B-cell-depleted T cells, or PBMCs. Deeply sampled blood TCRbeta repertoires from subjects exposed to, actively infected with, or recovered from COVID-19 were included in the dataset. A freely available public database, intended as a resource for researchers studying the immune response to SARS-CoV-2, is where the repertoires were released. Samples came from the ongoing ImmuneRACE study (first 160 participants) plus 1,254 subjects from 6 global collaborators. The sample metadata nearly always contained a de-identified subject ID, COVID-19 status, age in years and sex. Where HLA class I and class II types were available, the types were taken from metadata supplied by the sample provider, not from assay-based typing.

Remarks on this clone: This receptor's antigen is unknown. The record has no base qualities; no much larger clone is one base away.

TCRbeta CDR3 regions were amplified from genomic DNA using the immunoSEQ Assay, a bias-controlled multiplex PCR. On the study's bioinformatics: The number of nucleated cells in each sample was estimated from the amplification of reference gene primers within the assay. To quantify the absolute abundance of each unique TCRbeta CDR3 rearrangement, sequence reads were collapsed and filtered. For each sample, productive Simpson clonality was calculated as the square root of Simpson's diversity index across productive rearrangements. This is the immuneACCESS table as TCRdb keeps it, with only in-frame sequences that have V and J called. A part of the clones is gone; compared with another copy, unresolved V genes explain less than half, and the rest is unexplained. D and trimming come from the DNA, and the V and J calls and clone size come from that table. This sample holds about 480,000 clones; about 89% were observed only once. 4% to 5.5% of the sample goes to the ten largest clones.

From cysteine to phenylalanine, the CDR3 is 12 amino acids long. Only the CDR3 part of the read is kept: 36 bases, read in frame from the first base. For this chain, trimming is 6 bases at the V end and 8 bases at the J end, and the number of junction bases without a gene match is 4. Collaborating institutions collected whole blood in K2EDTA tubes following their own protocols. For TCRbeta analysis, collaborators shipped samples as frozen whole blood, isolated PBMCs, or DNA extracted from either of those sample types. Study-wide conclusions, independent of this receptor: Clinical and demographic metadata were provided uncurated, with the amount varying by source and participant.

The sequencing input was peripheral blood. The origin of this receptor is a woman aged 30 to 39 with acute or convalescent COVID-19. The chain joins TRBV23-1 to TRBJ1-2; 9 central nucleotides agree with TRBD1. TRBV23-1 has ORF status, its function being uncertain. The DNA sequence is as follows: TGCGCCAGCAGCCTGGGACAGGGCGGCTACACCTTC. This codes for CASSLGQGGYTF.